These 13 T cell receptor beta chains came from one sample sequenced in a study of T cells in narcolepsy. Assay used: immunoSEQ multiplex PCR; TCRdb lists only in-frame clones, some missing. Among 25,000 or so clones, 85% were seen once, and the ten largest hold roughly 10%. The sample consisted of memory (CD45RA-) CD4+ T cells from blood. The receptors were sampled from a human donor in good health.

This chain joins TRBV19 and TRBJ1-2; perhaps TRBD1 as D (6 bases). V was clipped by 1 base and J by 2 bases, with 14 bases between them. This CDR3 has 16 amino acids. Germline CDR1 is LNHDA and CDR2 is SQIVND (reference sequence). CDR3 sequence (DNA): TGTGCCAGTAGTATAGCTACCGGGACAAGAAACTATGGCTACACCTTC. It translates to CASSIATGTRNYGYTF. Looking up the rest from reference TRBV19 and TRBJ1-2 gives the full variable domain: DGGITQSPKYLFRKEGQNVTLSCEQNLNHDAMYWYRQDPGQGLRLIYYSQIVNDFQKGDIAEGYSVSREKKESFPLTVTSAQKNPTAFYLCASSIATGTRNYGYTFGSGTRLTVV.

The V call is TRBV6-5, the J call TRBJ1-5; D possibly corresponds to TRBD1 (5 bases). In germline, CDR1 is MNHEY, CDR2 SVGAGI. This CDR3 has 15 amino acids. Between the trimmed V and J ends, which lost 0 bases and 1 base, there was a span of 7 bases. CDR3 DNA sequence: TGTGCCAGCAGTTACTCGTGGGACAGCAATCAGCCCCAGCATTTT. Its protein product is CASSYSWDSNQPQHF.

This chain connects TRBV28 to TRBJ2-1; TRBD2 aligns across 9 bases. The CDR3 runs to 14 residues. V was pared by 6 bases and J by 3 bases, with 3 bases of the junction left unmatched. The germline V gene has CDR1 MDHEN and CDR2 SYDVKM. For the CDR3, the DNA is TGTGCCAGCAGCCGGACTAGCGTCTACAATGAGCAGTTCTTC. It translates to CASSRTSVYNEQFF.

The chain combines TRBV27 with TRBJ1-1; 9 positions match TRBD1. This CDR3 contains 14 residues. Germline CDR1 reads MNHEY; CDR2 reads SMNVEV (reference sequence). J lost 5 bases, V lost 4 bases, and 5 bases had no gene match. CDR3 region: CASSWGTGSTEAFF. The CDR3 coding sequence is TGTGCCAGCAGTTGGGGGACAGGGTCTACTGAAGCTTTCTTT.

V and J are TRBV10-3 and TRBJ2-7; 11 bases map to TRBD1. The germline gives CDR1 ENHRY, CDR2 SYGVKD. The CDR3 loop spans 13 amino acids. V lost 7 bases and J lost 4; bases outside the gene matches: 3. CDR3 loop: CAITGQGGYEQYF. In DNA form, the CDR3 reads TGTGCCATCACGGGACAGGGGGGTTACGAGCAGTACTTC.

This chain uses TRBV28 with TRBJ1-2, with TRBD1 matching over 8 bases. The trim removed 3 bases at V and 7 bases at J, leaving 7 bases unmatched. Germline V gene data show CDR1 as MDHEN and CDR2 as SYDVKM. The length of the CDR3 is 14 residues. CDR3 in DNA: TGTGCCAGCAGTTTTGACAGGGGTAGAGGTGGCTACACCTTC. Protein: CASSFDRGRGGYTF.

This clone was detected a few times. The chain employs TRBV7-6 and TRBJ1-1; D is undetermined. Trimming took 2 bases from V and 1 from J, leaving 5 bases between them. Germline V gene sequence: CDR1 SGHVS, CDR2 FNYEAQ. The length of the CDR3 is 13 residues. CDR3 bases: TGTGCCAGCAGCTTAAGAGAGAACACTGAAGCTTTCTTT. Translating gives CASSLRENTEAFF.

The chain carries TRBV4-1 and TRBJ2-5; D possibly corresponds to TRBD1 (7 bases). The V gene lost 3 bases and the J gene lost 5 bases, with 13 bases spanning the gap. Germline CDR1 is MGHRA and CDR2 is YSYEKL. The CDR3 is 14 residues long. Written as DNA, the CDR3 is TGCGCCAGCAGCCAGCCACAGGGGAGGGAGACCCAGTACTTC. Its protein is CASSQPQGRETQYF.

The V gene is TRBV4-2, the J gene TRBJ2-3; 10 bases agree with TRBD2. V shed 0 bases and J 1 base; nucleotides not matched to a gene: 4. The germline gives CDR1 LGHNA, CDR2 YNFKEQ. The CDR3 is made up of 17 amino acids. The CDR3 DNA follows: TGTGCCAGCAGCCAAGAGGGGACTAGCGCCCGCACAGATACGCAGTATTTT. It translates to CASSQEGTSARTDTQYF.

As concerns this clone: A junction end diverges from the germline sequence, so it may reflect a read error. V gene TRBV6-1 combines with J gene TRBJ2-7; 8 positions match TRBD2. There are 17 residues in the CDR3. Germline V gene data show CDR1 as MNHNS and CDR2 as SASEGT. CDR3 nucleotide sequence: TGTGCCATCAGTGAGAGCGGGGGTCTAGTCCTGGACTACGAGCAGTACTTC. Translating it yields CAISESGGLVLDYEQYF.

The chain couples TRBV15 to TRBJ1-5; weak D call: TRBD1 (5 bases). The CDR3 covers 14 residues. Between the trimmed V and J ends, which lost 1 base and 4 bases, there was a span of 8 bases. Germline CDR1 LNHNV, CDR2 YYDKDF (reference sequence). The chain's CDR3 is CATSRGDGNQPQHF. Written as DNA, the CDR3 is TGTGCCACCAGCAGAGGGGACGGTAATCAGCCCCAGCATTTT. Complete variable domain (other parts from reference TRBV15 and TRBJ1-5): DAMVIQNPRYQVTQFGKPVTLSCSQTLNHNVMYWYQQKSSQAPKLLFHYYDKDFNNEADTPDNFQSRRPNTSFCFLDIRSPGLGDTAMYLCATSRGDGNQPQHFGDGTRLSIL.

The rearrangement links TRBV6-1 to TRBJ1-2, with D perhaps TRBD1 (6 bases). The germline V and J ends were trimmed by 5 bases and 3 bases, with 13 bases remaining between them. The germline gives CDR1 MNHNS, CDR2 SASEGT. The CDR3 consists of 14 residues. The CDR3 nucleotides read TGTGCCAGCAGTAAGGGACATCGGGACTATGGCTACACCTTC. Its translation: CASSKGHRDYGYTF.

The chain carries TRBV19 and TRBJ2-5; 12 positions agree with TRBD2. V trimming: 5 bases; J trimming: 4 bases; junction bases outside the gene matches: 8. The CDR3 has 16 residues. Germline CDR1 is LNHDA and CDR2 is SQIVND (reference sequence). CDR3: CASSPRTGLAGETQYF. The CDR3 region has the DNA TGTGCCAGTAGTCCCCGAACGGGACTAGCGGGAGAGACCCAGTACTTC.